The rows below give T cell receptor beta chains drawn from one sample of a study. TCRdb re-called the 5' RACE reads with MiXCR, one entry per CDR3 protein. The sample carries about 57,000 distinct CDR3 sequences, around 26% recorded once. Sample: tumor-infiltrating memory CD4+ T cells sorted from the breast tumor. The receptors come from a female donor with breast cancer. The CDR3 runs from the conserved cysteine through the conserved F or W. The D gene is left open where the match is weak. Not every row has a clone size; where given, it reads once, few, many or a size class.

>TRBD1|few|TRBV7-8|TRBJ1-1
CASSPRQGGAFF
TGTGCCAGCAGCCCCCGACAGGGTGGGGCTTTCTTT
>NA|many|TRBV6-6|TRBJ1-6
CASSATGISPLHF
TGTGCCAGCAGTGCAACAGGGATTTCACCCCTCCACTTT
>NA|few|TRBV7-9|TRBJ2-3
CASSGGQDTQYF
TGTGCCAGCAGCGGGGGGCAAGATACGCAGTATTTT
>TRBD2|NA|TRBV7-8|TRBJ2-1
CASSRTSGSDEQFF
TGTGCCAGCAGCAGGACTAGCGGGAGCGATGAGCAGTTCTTC
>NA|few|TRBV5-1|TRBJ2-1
CASSLVGGQHNEQFF
TGCGCCAGCAGCTTGGTGGGGGGCCAACACAATGAGCAGTTCTTC
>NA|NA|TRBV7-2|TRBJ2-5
CASSFGRVTQYF
TGTGCCAGCAGCTTCGGCAGGGTGACCCAGTACTTC
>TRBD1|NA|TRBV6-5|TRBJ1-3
CASSSYRGAGNTIYF
TGTGCCAGCAGTTCCTACAGGGGGGCTGGAAACACCATATATTTT
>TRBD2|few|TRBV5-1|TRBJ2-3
CASSLDGRADTDTQYF
TGCGCCAGCAGCTTGGACGGGAGGGCCGACACAGATACGCAGTATTTT
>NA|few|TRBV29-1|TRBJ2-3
CSVVKTVSPDTQYF
TGCAGCGTTGTAAAGACAGTGAGCCCAGATACGCAGTATTTT
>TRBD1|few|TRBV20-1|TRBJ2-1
CSAPRGGQATYNEQFF
TGCAGTGCTCCTCGAGGGGGACAGGCCACCTACAATGAGCAGTTCTTC
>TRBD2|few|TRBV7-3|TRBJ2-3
CASSPEWGGVEDTQYF
TGTGCCAGCAGCCCCGAGTGGGGGGGTGTTGAAGATACGCAGTATTTT
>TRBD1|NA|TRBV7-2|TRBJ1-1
CASSSQGGSEAFF
TGTGCCAGCAGCTCCCAGGGGGGCTCTGAAGCTTTCTTT
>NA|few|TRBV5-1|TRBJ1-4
CASSFGTTNEKLFF
TGCGCCAGCAGCTTTGGGACAACTAATGAAAAACTGTTTTTT